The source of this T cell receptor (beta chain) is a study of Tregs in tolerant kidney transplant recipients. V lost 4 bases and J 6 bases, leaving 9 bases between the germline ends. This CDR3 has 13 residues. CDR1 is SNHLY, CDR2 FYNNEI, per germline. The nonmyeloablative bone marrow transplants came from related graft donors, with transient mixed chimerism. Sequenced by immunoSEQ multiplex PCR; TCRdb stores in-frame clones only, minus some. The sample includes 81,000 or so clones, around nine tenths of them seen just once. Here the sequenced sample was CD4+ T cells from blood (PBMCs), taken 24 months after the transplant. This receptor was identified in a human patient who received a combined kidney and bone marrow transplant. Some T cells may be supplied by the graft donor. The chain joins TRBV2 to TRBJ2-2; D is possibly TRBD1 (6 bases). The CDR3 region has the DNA TGTGCCAGCAGTGTCAGGGGATCCGGGGAGCTGTTTTTT. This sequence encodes CASSVRGSGELFF.